This T cell receptor (beta chain) is drawn from a study of shared clonotypes between healthy human individuals. Study-level results: A small donor pool kept down the genetic and exposure-history diversity that was represented. An effect of sequencing depth on clonotype sharing among donors was expected.

Assay used: immunoSEQ multiplex PCR; TCRdb lists only in-frame clones, some missing. The sample lists approximately 2,000,000 clones; 85% to 95% were seen once. Notes on this clone: Its antigen is not known.

The CDR3 extends over 14 amino acids. V dropped 9 bases and J dropped 4; count of bases not matched to a gene: 8. Germline V gene data show CDR1 as LNHDA and CDR2 as SQIVND (reference sequence). Sequences were obtained from naive CD4+ T cells from PBMCs. Subset described: CD45RA+ positively selected. The chain couples TRBV19 to TRBJ1-5; 8 nucleotides agree with TRBD1. This clonotype was sampled from a man younger than 35 in good health. Some clones in this sample may be carry-over from other donors' samples. CDR3 in DNA: TGTGCCAGCAACGACAGGGGATGGAATCAGCCCCAGCATTTT. Translating gives CASNDRGWNQPQHF.